These T cell receptor beta chains were read from a single sample in a study of OX40 agonist ivuxolimab in advanced cancers. Data came from immunoSEQ multiplex PCR; TCRdb stores just in-frame clones and leaves some out. Of around 98,000 clones in the sample, 87% were seen once. Specimen: CD4+ or CD8+ T cells sorted from blood, collected in a trial of the OX40 agonist ivuxolimab. The receptors originated from an adult with an advanced solid tumor such as melanoma, head and neck, liver or kidney cancer. CDR3s include the opening cysteine and the closing phenylalanine or tryptophan. The D gene is left open where the match is weak. A row's size may be missing; if present it is once, few, many or a size class.

clone_size: -; v_call: TRBV6-5; j_call: TRBJ1-2; d_call: -; cdr3_aa: CASSFGLGGYTF; cdr3_nt: TGTGCCAGCAGTTTCGGACTGGGGGGCTACACCTTC
clone_size: -; v_call: TRBV7-9; j_call: TRBJ1-2; d_call: -; cdr3_aa: CASTSALPGNYGYTF; cdr3_nt: TGTGCCAGCACTTCGGCCTTACCGGGAAACTATGGCTACACCTTC
clone_size: -; v_call: TRBV2; j_call: TRBJ1-3; d_call: -; cdr3_aa: CASSEWVGGNTIYF; cdr3_nt: TGTGCCAGCAGTGAATGGGTGGGAGGAAACACCATATATTTT
clone_size: -; v_call: TRBV7-8; j_call: TRBJ2-3; d_call: -; cdr3_aa: CASSSRDQSTDTQYF; cdr3_nt: TGTGCCAGCAGCTCCCGGGACCAGAGCACAGATACGCAGTATTTT
clone_size: -; v_call: TRBV15; j_call: TRBJ1-3; d_call: -; cdr3_aa: CATSTETLSGNTIYF; cdr3_nt: TGTGCCACCAGCACCGAAACACTCTCTGGAAACACCATATATTTT
clone_size: -; v_call: TRBV5-1; j_call: TRBJ1-1; d_call: -; cdr3_aa: CASSLEGVNTEAFF; cdr3_nt: TGCGCCAGCAGCTTGGAGGGGGTGAACACTGAAGCTTTCTTT
clone_size: -; v_call: TRBV19; j_call: TRBJ2-3; d_call: TRBD2; cdr3_aa: CASSEPSGGSDTQYF; cdr3_nt: TGTGCCAGTAGTGAGCCTAGCGGGGGGTCGGATACGCAGTATTTT
clone_size: -; v_call: TRBV19; j_call: TRBJ1-5; d_call: TRBD1; cdr3_aa: CASRWTGGNQPQHF; cdr3_nt: TGTGCCAGTAGGTGGACAGGGGGCAATCAGCCCCAGCATTTT
clone_size: -; v_call: TRBV10-3; j_call: TRBJ2-1; d_call: TRBD1; cdr3_aa: CAISGGNRGARNEQFF; cdr3_nt: TGTGCCATCAGTGGCGGGAACAGGGGGGCCCGTAATGAGCAGTTCTTC
clone_size: -; v_call: TRBV5-8; j_call: TRBJ1-5; d_call: TRBD1; cdr3_aa: CASSRGQVSNQPQHF; cdr3_nt: TGTGCCAGCAGCCGGGGACAGGTCAGCAATCAGCCCCAGCATTTT
clone_size: -; v_call: TRBV5-5; j_call: TRBJ1-1; d_call: TRBD1; cdr3_aa: CASSSGQGWTEAFF; cdr3_nt: TGTGCCAGCAGCTCCGGACAGGGCTGGACTGAAGCTTTCTTT
clone_size: -; v_call: TRBV25-1; j_call: TRBJ2-6; d_call: -; cdr3_aa: CASSDHSGANVLTF; cdr3_nt: TGTGCCAGCAGTGACCACTCTGGGGCCAACGTCCTGACTTTC
clone_size: -; v_call: TRBV28; j_call: TRBJ1-4; d_call: -; cdr3_aa: CASRLRRTNEKLFF; cdr3_nt: TGTGCCAGCAGACTACGGCGCACTAATGAAAAACTGTTTTTT
clone_size: -; v_call: TRBV6-1; j_call: TRBJ2-4; d_call: -; cdr3_aa: CASSGGPGLDPYF; cdr3_nt: TGTGCCAGCAGCGGAGGACCGGGTTTGGACCCGTACTTC
clone_size: -; v_call: TRBV18; j_call: TRBJ2-3; d_call: -; cdr3_aa: CASSKDRPGTQYF; cdr3_nt: TGTGCCAGCTCAAAGGATCGACCGGGTACGCAGTATTTT
clone_size: -; v_call: TRBV5-1; j_call: TRBJ1-4; d_call: -; cdr3_aa: CASSVGDEKLFF; cdr3_nt: TGCGCCAGCAGCGTAGGGGATGAAAAACTGTTTTTT
clone_size: once; v_call: TRBV2; j_call: TRBJ2-3; d_call: -; cdr3_aa: CASSPSGGATDTQYF; cdr3_nt: TGTGCCAGCAGTCCTAGTGGGGGGGCCACAGATACGCAGTATTTT
clone_size: -; v_call: TRBV7-3; j_call: TRBJ1-2; d_call: -; cdr3_aa: CASSRTPGNNDGYTF; cdr3_nt: TGTGCCAGCAGCCGCACCCCAGGGAATAACGATGGCTACACCTTC
clone_size: -; v_call: TRBV7-9; j_call: TRBJ1-5; d_call: -; cdr3_aa: CASSWDTDQPQHF; cdr3_nt: TGTGCCAGCAGCTGGGACACCGATCAGCCCCAGCATTTT
clone_size: -; v_call: TRBV15; j_call: TRBJ1-5; d_call: -; cdr3_aa: CATSSSGGNQPQHF; cdr3_nt: TGTGCCACCAGCAGCAGTGGGGGCAATCAGCCCCAGCATTTT
clone_size: -; v_call: TRBV7-2; j_call: TRBJ2-7; d_call: -; cdr3_aa: CASSLRDFRAEQYF; cdr3_nt: TGTGCCAGCAGCTTAAGGGACTTCCGGGCCGAGCAGTACTTC
clone_size: -; v_call: TRBV19; j_call: TRBJ1-5; d_call: -; cdr3_aa: CASSWRGVSSNQPQHF; cdr3_nt: TGTGCCAGTAGTTGGAGGGGAGTGTCGAGCAATCAGCCCCAGCATTTT
clone_size: -; v_call: TRBV5-1; j_call: TRBJ2-1; d_call: TRBD1; cdr3_aa: CASSPGQDNNEQFF; cdr3_nt: TGCGCCAGCAGCCCCGGACAGGATAACAATGAGCAGTTCTTC
clone_size: -; v_call: TRBV19; j_call: TRBJ1-1; d_call: -; cdr3_aa: CASTPQIGVPNTEAFF; cdr3_nt: TGTGCCAGTACTCCCCAAATCGGGGTACCGAACACTGAAGCTTTCTTT
clone_size: -; v_call: TRBV5-4; j_call: TRBJ2-2; d_call: TRBD2; cdr3_aa: CASSPPHHGLVSGELFF; cdr3_nt: TGTGCCAGCAGCCCGCCACATCATGGACTAGTATCCGGGGAGCTGTTTTTT
clone_size: -; v_call: TRBV29-1; j_call: TRBJ1-1; d_call: TRBD1; cdr3_aa: CSVADRGNTEAFF; cdr3_nt: TGCAGCGTGGCTGACAGGGGGAACACTGAAGCTTTCTTT
clone_size: -; v_call: TRBV28; j_call: TRBJ2-1; d_call: TRBD2; cdr3_aa: CASSSLAGAWNEQFF; cdr3_nt: TGTGCCAGCAGTTCACTAGCGGGGGCCTGGAATGAGCAGTTCTTC
clone_size: -; v_call: TRBV18; j_call: TRBJ2-7; d_call: TRBD2; cdr3_aa: CASSPPASGGDDEQYF; cdr3_nt: TGTGCCAGCTCACCTCCTGCTAGCGGGGGTGACGACGAGCAGTACTTC
clone_size: once; v_call: TRBV11-2; j_call: TRBJ2-3; d_call: TRBD2; cdr3_aa: CASSFGTSLGGGTQYF; cdr3_nt: TGTGCCAGCAGCTTTGGGACTAGCTTAGGGGGGGGTACGCAGTATTTT
clone_size: -; v_call: TRBV9; j_call: TRBJ1-3; d_call: -; cdr3_aa: CASSPQVSGNTIYF; cdr3_nt: TGTGCCAGCAGCCCACAAGTCTCTGGAAACACCATATATTTT
clone_size: -; v_call: TRBV23-1; j_call: TRBJ2-3; d_call: TRBD1; cdr3_aa: CATRTGRTDTQYF; cdr3_nt: TGCGCCACCAGGACAGGGCGCACAGATACGCAGTATTTT
clone_size: -; v_call: TRBV4-1; j_call: TRBJ1-1; d_call: -; cdr3_aa: CASSQAGNTEAFF; cdr3_nt: TGCGCCAGCAGCCAAGCCGGGAACACTGAAGCTTTCTTT
clone_size: -; v_call: TRBV10-3; j_call: TRBJ1-1; d_call: -; cdr3_aa: CAIGTGDTEAFF; cdr3_nt: TGTGCCATCGGTACGGGGGACACTGAAGCTTTCTTT
clone_size: -; v_call: TRBV7-3; j_call: TRBJ2-5; d_call: TRBD1; cdr3_aa: CASSPTGLQETQYF; cdr3_nt: TGTGCCAGCAGCCCGACAGGGCTCCAAGAGACCCAGTACTTC
clone_size: once; v_call: TRBV2; j_call: TRBJ1-5; d_call: -; cdr3_aa: CASKNGGNQPQHF; cdr3_nt: TGTGCCAGCAAGAACGGGGGCAATCAGCCCCAGCATTTT
clone_size: -; v_call: TRBV12-5; j_call: TRBJ1-2; d_call: -; cdr3_aa: CASGLAGSKGYTF; cdr3_nt: TGTGCTAGTGGTTTAGCGGGGTCGAAAGGCTACACCTTC
clone_size: medium-sized; v_call: TRBV28; j_call: TRBJ1-5; d_call: -; cdr3_aa: CASSPPRFAGFDQPQHF; cdr3_nt: TGTGCCAGCAGCCCCCCGAGGTTCGCGGGGTTTGATCAGCCCCAGCATTTT
clone_size: -; v_call: TRBV19; j_call: TRBJ2-7; d_call: -; cdr3_aa: CASSILPTYEQYF; cdr3_nt: TGTGCCAGTAGTATTTTGCCTACCTACGAGCAGTACTTC
clone_size: -; v_call: TRBV27; j_call: TRBJ1-1; d_call: -; cdr3_aa: CASEMNTEAFF; cdr3_nt: TGTGCCAGCGAGATGAACACTGAAGCTTTCTTT
clone_size: few; v_call: TRBV7-2; j_call: TRBJ1-5; d_call: -; cdr3_aa: CASSLGRGQPQHF; cdr3_nt: TGTGCCAGCAGCTTAGGGCGGGGTCAGCCCCAGCATTTT